This TCR beta chain was sequenced for a study of blood T cell repertoires in COVID-19. This table comes from immunoSEQ multiplex PCR, and its TCRdb copy is limited to in-frame clones, with some not included. The sample has around 56,000 clones, roughly 70% seen once; the top ten hold roughly 14%. This CDR3 is built from 18 residues. V lost 0 bases to trimming and J lost 6 bases; unmatched junction nucleotides: 16. The germline V gene has CDR1 SGHRS and CDR2 YFSETQ. The receptor comes from a woman aged 70-85 years with acute or convalescent COVID-19. The sequencing sample was made of peripheral blood. The V call is TRBV5-1, the J call TRBJ2-7; 9 nucleotides match TRBD1. CDR3 coding DNA: TGCGCCAGCAGCTTGGCTCCTGGACAGGGGAAGGACCTTCCCGAGCAGTACTTC. This translates into CASSLAPGQGKDLPEQYF.